These 26 T cell receptor beta chains originate from one sample sequenced in a study of cytomegalovirus exposure and HLA in healthy donors. PCR employed 60 Vbeta and 13 Jbeta primers. The repertoire was sequenced with immunoSEQ multiplex PCR; TCRdb's copy has only in-frame clones and lacks some. The table has over 150,000 clones, around two thirds seen once. Sequencing was done on a sample of PBMCs. The receptors here all came from a man aged 50 or older in good health and CMV-seronegative.

The sample holds a few counts of this clone. The chain recombines TRBV29-1 with TRBJ1-5; tentative D call: TRBD1 (5 bases). Looked up from germline, CDR1 is SQVTM and CDR2 is ANQGSEA. V was shortened by 7 bases and J by 5 bases, with 15 bases between the two germline ends. The CDR3 runs to 13 residues. The CDR3 is CSARKGWDQPQHF. In nucleotides, the CDR3 is TGCAGCGCCCGAAAGGGGTGGGATCAGCCCCAGCATTTT.

This clone has only a few counts. The V gene is TRBV7-2, the J gene TRBJ2-7; 7 positions match TRBD1. Germline V gene lookup returns CDR1 SGHTA and CDR2 FQGNSA. The CDR3 sequence is 15 residues long. V was pared by 5 bases and J by 0 bases, with 7 bases of the junction left unmatched. CDR3 nucleotide sequence: TGTGCCAGCAGCCCGACGGGACAGAGCTCCTACGAGCAGTACTTC. It codes for CASSPTGQSSYEQYF.

V usage is TRBV4-2 and J usage is TRBJ1-3, with D perhaps TRBD1 (5 bases). Germline V gives CDR1 LGHNA, CDR2 YNFKEQ. CDR3 length equals 16 residues. V gave up 0 bases and J gave up 0 bases, with 9 bases separating them. CDR3 sequence (DNA): TGTGCCAGCAGCCAAGAACAGGCTATCTCTGGAAACACCATATATTTT. Amino acids: CASSQEQAISGNTIYF.

This chain connects TRBV6-6 to TRBJ1-1; weak D call: TRBD1 (5 bases). CDR3 length: 15 residues. Germline V gives CDR1 MNHNY, CDR2 SVGAGI (reference sequence). The V end lost 7 bases, the J end lost 0 bases, and 15 bases lay between the germline ends. CDR3 residues: CASTERGFLNTEAFF. CDR3 nucleotide sequence: TGTGCCAGCACCGAGCGGGGCTTCCTGAACACTGAAGCTTTCTTT.

This clone appeared a few times. The sample carries other DNA sequences with the same CDR3. The CDR3 protein is CASSYLGQGNQPQHF. The CDR3 DNA follows: TGTGCCAGCAGTTACCTCGGGCAGGGGAATCAGCCCCAGCATTTT. V usage is TRBV6-6 and J usage is TRBJ1-5, with D possibly being TRBD1 (6 bases). Germline V gives CDR1 MNHNY, CDR2 SVGAGI (reference sequence). V was cut by 2 bases and J by 4 bases, with 12 bases left in between. The CDR3 runs 15 residues.

The rearrangement uses TRBV4-2 and TRBJ1-3, with 8 positions matching TRBD1. This CDR3 has 16 residues. Germline CDR1 is LGHNA and CDR2 is YNFKEQ. Trimming removed 4 bases from V and 0 bases from J; junction bases left unmatched: 5. The CDR3 loop reads CASSRTGGDSGNTIYF. CDR3 bases: TGTGCCAGCAGCCGAACAGGGGGTGACTCTGGAAACACCATATATTTT.

The V and J genes are TRBV7-2 and TRBJ2-7, with 7 bases lining up with TRBD2. This CDR3 comprises 14 residues. Germline V gene data show CDR1 as SGHTA and CDR2 as FQGNSA. Losses at the gene ends were 5 bases for V and 0 bases for J; bases not matched to a gene: 4. The CDR3 coding sequence is TGTGCCAGCAGCACGGGCGGGGGCTCCTACGAGCAGTACTTC. The encoded protein is CASSTGGGSYEQYF.

This CDR3 reads CASSLRGSNEQFF. For the CDR3, the DNA is TGTGCCAGCAGTTTAAGGGGGAGCAATGAGCAGTTCTTC. The rearrangement joins TRBV27 to TRBJ2-1; TRBD1 is a possible D gene (6 bases). V was shortened by 2 bases and J by 6 bases, with 8 bases between the two germline ends. The length of the CDR3 is 13 residues. Germline CDR1 is MNHEY and CDR2 is SMNVEV (reference sequence).

This clone was detected a few times. This chain connects TRBV28 to TRBJ1-2; 7 nucleotides align to TRBD1. This CDR3 comprises 14 residues. Trimming took 10 bases from V and 1 from J; bases not matched to a gene: 9. Germline V gene sequence: CDR1 MDHEN, CDR2 SYDVKM. CDR3 nucleotide sequence: TGTGCCACCGTCAGGGGGGTCGGTAACTATGGCTACACCTTC. Residues: CATVRGVGNYGYTF.

For this clone: Its ends do not fully match the called genes, so a read error is possible. The chain couples TRBV5-1 to TRBJ1-2; D may be TRBD1 (6 bases). Germline CDR1 and CDR2: SGHRS and YFSETQ. The CDR3 runs to 16 residues. The CDR3 DNA is TGCGCCAGCAGCTTGGCTACCCGGACAGTTAACTATGGCTACCCCTTC. Protein product: CASSLATRTVNYGYPF. The full variable domain, completed using reference TRBV5-1 and TRBJ1-2, is KAGVTQTPRYLIKTRGQQVTLSCSPISGHRSVSWYQQTPGQGLQFLFEYFSETQRNKGNFPGRFSGRQFSNSRSEMNVSTLELGDSALYLCASSLATRTVNYGYPFGSGTRLTVV.

The rearrangement links TRBV28 to TRBJ2-7; TRBD2 agrees at 9 bases. The V gene end was trimmed by 4 bases and the J gene end by 2 bases; junction bases not matched to a gene: 3. Germline CDR1 reads MDHEN; CDR2 reads SYDVKM. The CDR3 consists of 14 residues. The CDR3 DNA is TGTGCCAGCAGTTGGACTAGCGTAACCTACGAGCAGTACTTC. Its translation: CASSWTSVTYEQYF. Variable domain in full (rest from reference TRBV28 and TRBJ2-7): DVKVTQSSRYLVKRTGEKVFLECVQDMDHENMFWYRQDPGLGLRLIYFSYDVKMKEKGDIPEGYSVSREKKERFSLILESASTNQTSMYLCASSWTSVTYEQYFGPGTRLTVT.

This clone was detected a few times. The V gene is TRBV19, the J gene TRBJ2-3, with TRBD2 matching 12 bases. Germline V gene sequence: CDR1 LNHDA, CDR2 SQIVND (reference sequence). V shed 5 bases and J 2 bases; nucleotides not matched to a gene: 5. The CDR3 sequence is 16 residues long. CDR3 residues: CASSSLAGGSTDTQYF. DNA for the CDR3: TGTGCCAGTAGTTCACTAGCGGGGGGATCCACAGATACGCAGTATTTT.

V is TRBV6-1 and J is TRBJ2-7; D perhaps matches TRBD1 (6 bases). This CDR3 has 14 amino acids. Germline V gives CDR1 MNHNS, CDR2 SASEGT. The germline V and J ends were trimmed by 7 bases and 7 bases, with 20 bases remaining between them. The CDR3 region is CASTAKQGIGEQYF. In DNA form, the CDR3 reads TGTGCCAGCACCGCCAAACAGGGAATTGGTGAGCAGTACTTC.

V usage is TRBV28 and J usage is TRBJ2-5; D perhaps matches TRBD1 (7 bases). The germline V gene has CDR1 MDHEN and CDR2 SYDVKM. The length of the CDR3 is 14 residues. V lost 9 bases, J lost 4 bases, and 18 bases lay in between. CDR3 in DNA: TGTGCCAGTTTACCCGCGGGACAGTCAGAGACCCAGTACTTC. Translated: CASLPAGQSETQYF.

This clone appeared a few times. The chain uses TRBV5-1 and TRBJ1-6; D is unclear. Germline assignment: CDR1 SGHRS and CDR2 YFSETQ. V was shortened by 5 bases and J by 1 base, with 25 bases between the two germline ends. CDR3 length: 20 residues. The CDR3 DNA sequence: TGCGCCAGCAGTCCGAACCTATACGGCGGCGGAAGGTCCTATAATTCACCCCTCCACTTT. This translates into CASSPNLYGGGRSYNSPLHF.

CDR3 nucleotide sequence: TGCGCCAGCAGCTTTGGACAGGGCGCGCGGTATGGCTACACCTTC. Its protein is CASSFGQGARYGYTF. The chain joins TRBV5-1 to TRBJ1-2; TRBD1 agrees at 8 bases. In germline, CDR1 is SGHRS, CDR2 YFSETQ. V was pared by 2 bases and J by 5 bases, with 8 bases of the junction left unmatched. The CDR3 has 15 amino acids. Supplemented by reference TRBV5-1 and TRBJ1-2, the full variable domain reads KAGVTQTPRYLIKTRGQQVTLSCSPISGHRSVSWYQQTPGQGLQFLFEYFSETQRNKGNFPGRFSGRQFSNSRSEMNVSTLELGDSALYLCASSFGQGARYGYTFGSGTRLTVV.

This clone was seen once. This chain joins TRBV19 and TRBJ2-1, with D perhaps matching TRBD1 (6 bases). Germline CDR1 reads LNHDA; CDR2 reads SQIVND (reference sequence). V was trimmed by 6 bases and J by 0 bases, leaving 12 bases between them. The CDR3 loop spans 15 amino acids. The CDR3 nucleotides are TGTGCCAGTAGAGAGACAGGCAGCTCCTACAATGAGCAGTTCTTC. The encoded protein is CASRETGSSYNEQFF. Complete variable domain (other parts from reference TRBV19 and TRBJ2-1): DGGITQSPKYLFRKEGQNVTLSCEQNLNHDAMYWYRQDPGQGLRLIYYSQIVNDFQKGDIAEGYSVSREKKESFPLTVTSAQKNPTAFYLCASRETGSSYNEQFFGPGTRLTVL.

This chain uses TRBV11-1 with TRBJ2-5; D is possibly TRBD2 (6 bases). The V end lost 6 bases, the J end lost 9 bases, and 23 bases lay between the germline ends. The germline CDR1 and CDR2 sequences are SGHAT and FQDESV (reference sequence). This CDR3 comprises 15 residues. CDR3 loop: CASSFPGTPPLAQYF. The CDR3 nucleotides read TGTGCCAGCAGTTTTCCCGGGACTCCTCCCCTGGCCCAGTACTTC.

V and J are TRBV7-9 and TRBJ1-6; no reliable D call. V lost 1 base to trimming and J lost 6 bases, with 7 bases between them. This CDR3 comprises 14 residues. Germline CDR1 and CDR2: SEHNR and FQNEAQ (reference sequence). CDR3 loop: CASSLVAVNSPLHF. CDR3 DNA sequence: TGTGCCAGCAGCTTAGTTGCAGTTAATTCACCCCTCCACTTT.

V is TRBV7-6 and J is TRBJ1-5, with D possibly being TRBD1 (5 bases). Germline assignment: CDR1 SGHVS and CDR2 FNYEAQ. CDR3 length equals 13 residues. The germline V and J ends were trimmed by 5 bases and 4 bases, with 9 bases remaining between them. In nucleotides, the CDR3 is TGTGCCAGCAGCCTAGACAGAAATCAGCCCCAGCATTTT. This encodes CASSLDRNQPQHF. The full variable domain, completed using reference TRBV7-6 and TRBJ1-5, is GAGVSQSPRYKVTKRGQDVALRCDPISGHVSLYWYRQALGQGPEFLTYFNYEAQQDKSGLPNDRFSAERPEGSISTLTIQRTEQRDSAMYRCASSLDRNQPQHFGDGTRLSIL.

The V gene is TRBV2, the J gene TRBJ1-1; D is ambiguous. The V gene's germline CDR1 is SNHLY and CDR2 FYNNEI. Trimming removed 7 bases at V and 4 bases at J, with 16 bases between. The CDR3 contains 14 residues. CDR3 nucleotides: TGTGCCAGCATGAGAGGGAAGGGAATCACTGAAGCTTTCTTT. Residues: CASMRGKGITEAFF.

The rearrangement links TRBV28 to TRBJ1-2; D uncertain. Germline V gives CDR1 MDHEN, CDR2 SYDVKM. V lost 4 bases and J lost 4, with 10 bases in between. This CDR3 is built from 13 residues. The CDR3 reads CASSSLPTYGYTF. The CDR3 DNA is TGTGCCAGCAGTTCCCTCCCTACCTATGGCTACACCTTC.

The chain employs TRBV28 and TRBJ2-3; 9 bases agree with TRBD2. The CDR3 has 14 residues. After removal of 4 bases from V and 3 bases from J, the junction contained 2 bases not matched to a gene. CDR1 is MDHEN and CDR2 is SYDVKM in the germline V gene. CDR3 in amino acids: CASSYGLATDTQYF. Here the CDR3 DNA reads TGTGCCAGCAGTTACGGACTAGCGACAGATACGCAGTATTTT. Using reference TRBV28 and TRBJ2-3 for the parts outside the CDR3, the full variable domain is DVKVTQSSRYLVKRTGEKVFLECVQDMDHENMFWYRQDPGLGLRLIYFSYDVKMKEKGDIPEGYSVSREKKERFSLILESASTNQTSMYLCASSYGLATDTQYFGPGTRLTVL.

The rearrangement uses TRBV18 and TRBJ2-3; 8 positions agree with TRBD1. This CDR3 has 15 residues. CDR1 is KGHSH and CDR2 is LQKENI in the germline V gene. V trimming: 0 bases; J trimming: 4 bases; junction bases outside the gene matches: 3. The CDR3 sequence: CASSPPGQGPDTQYF. The CDR3 DNA follows: TGTGCCAGCTCACCACCTGGACAGGGCCCAGATACGCAGTATTTT.

This clone has only a few counts. This sequence joins TRBV6-5 and TRBJ2-3; no clear D gene. CDR1 MNHEY and CDR2 SVGAGI come from the germline V gene. CDR3 length: 13 amino acids. The germline V and J ends were trimmed by 7 bases and 6 bases, with 14 bases remaining between them. The CDR3 DNA follows: TGTGCCAGCAAGGTGGGCAAGTGGGATACGCAGTATTTT. It encodes CASKVGKWDTQYF.

The V gene is TRBV28, the J gene TRBJ2-6; D is undetermined. Trimming left V 5 bases short and J 4 bases short, with 15 bases between. Germline CDR1 reads MDHEN; CDR2 reads SYDVKM. This CDR3 is built from 16 residues. The CDR3 DNA is TGTGCCAGCAGTCTCCTACTTCTCTCGGGGGCCAACGTCCTGACTTTC. Translation gives CASSLLLLSGANVLTF.